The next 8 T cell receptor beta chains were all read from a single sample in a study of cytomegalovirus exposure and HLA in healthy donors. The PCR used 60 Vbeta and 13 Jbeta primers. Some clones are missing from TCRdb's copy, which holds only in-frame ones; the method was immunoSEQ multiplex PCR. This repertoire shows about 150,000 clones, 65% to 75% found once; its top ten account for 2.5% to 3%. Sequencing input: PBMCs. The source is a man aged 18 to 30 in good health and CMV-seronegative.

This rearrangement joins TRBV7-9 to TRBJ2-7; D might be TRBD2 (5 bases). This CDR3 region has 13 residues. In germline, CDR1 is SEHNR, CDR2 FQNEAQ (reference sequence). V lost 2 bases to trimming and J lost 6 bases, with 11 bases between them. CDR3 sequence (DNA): TGTGCCAGCAGCTTATCTCCCGGAGGCGAGCAGTACGTC. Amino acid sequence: CASSLSPGGEQYV.

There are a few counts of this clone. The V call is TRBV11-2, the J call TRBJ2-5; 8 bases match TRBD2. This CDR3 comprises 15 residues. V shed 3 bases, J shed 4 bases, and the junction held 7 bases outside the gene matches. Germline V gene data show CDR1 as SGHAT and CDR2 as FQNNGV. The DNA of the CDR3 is TGTGCCAGCAGCTTCCGGCGGGGGGCTGGAGAGACCCAGTACTTC. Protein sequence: CASSFRRGAGETQYF.

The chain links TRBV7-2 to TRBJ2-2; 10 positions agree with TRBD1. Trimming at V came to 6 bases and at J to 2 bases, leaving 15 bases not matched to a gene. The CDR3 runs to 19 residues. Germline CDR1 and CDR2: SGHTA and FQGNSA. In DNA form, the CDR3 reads TGTGCCAGCAGTTACAAGGGACAGGGGACAGGGGATAACACCGGGGAGCTGTTTTTT. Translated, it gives CASSYKGQGTGDNTGELFF.

CDR3: CASSPSPGRDYEQYV. CDR3 bases: TGTGCCAGCAGCCCCTCTCCGGGCAGGGACTACGAGCAGTACGTC. V gene TRBV28 combines with J gene TRBJ2-7, with a possible D match to TRBD1 (5 bases). From germline, CDR1 is MDHEN and CDR2 SYDVKM. The CDR3 spans 15 residues. V dropped 6 bases and J dropped 3 bases, with 18 bases sitting between them.

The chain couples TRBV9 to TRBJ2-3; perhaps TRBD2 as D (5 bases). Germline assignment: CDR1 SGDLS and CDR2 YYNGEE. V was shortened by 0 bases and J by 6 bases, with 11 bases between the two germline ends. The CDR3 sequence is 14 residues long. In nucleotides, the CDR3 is TGTGCCAGCAGCGTAGTGTCAGCGGACGATACGCAGTATTTT. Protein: CASSVVSADDTQYF. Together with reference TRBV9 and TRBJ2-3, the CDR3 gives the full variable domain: DSGVTQTPKHLITATGQRVTLRCSPRSGDLSVYWYQQSLDQGLQFLIQYYNGEERAKGNILERFSAQQFPDLHSELNLSSLELGDSALYFCASSVVSADDTQYFGPGTRLTVL.

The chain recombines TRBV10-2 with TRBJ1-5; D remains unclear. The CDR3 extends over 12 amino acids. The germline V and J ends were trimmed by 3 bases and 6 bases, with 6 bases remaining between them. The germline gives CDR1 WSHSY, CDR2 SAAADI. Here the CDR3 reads CASSEQIQPQHF. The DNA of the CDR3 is TGCGCCAGCAGTGAACAAATTCAGCCCCAGCATTTT.

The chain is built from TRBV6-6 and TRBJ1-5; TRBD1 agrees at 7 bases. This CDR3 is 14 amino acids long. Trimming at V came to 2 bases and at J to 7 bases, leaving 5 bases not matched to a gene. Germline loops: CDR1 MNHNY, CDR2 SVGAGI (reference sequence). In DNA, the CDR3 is TGTGCCAGCAGTTACGAGGGGGCGGTCCAGCCCCAGCATTTT. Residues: CASSYEGAVQPQHF.

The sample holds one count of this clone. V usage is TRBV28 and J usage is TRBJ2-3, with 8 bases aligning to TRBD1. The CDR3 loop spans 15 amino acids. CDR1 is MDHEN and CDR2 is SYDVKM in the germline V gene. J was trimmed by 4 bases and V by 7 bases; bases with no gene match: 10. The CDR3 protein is CASIDRGFYADTQYF. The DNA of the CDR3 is TGTGCCAGCATAGACAGGGGTTTTTACGCAGATACGCAGTATTTT.